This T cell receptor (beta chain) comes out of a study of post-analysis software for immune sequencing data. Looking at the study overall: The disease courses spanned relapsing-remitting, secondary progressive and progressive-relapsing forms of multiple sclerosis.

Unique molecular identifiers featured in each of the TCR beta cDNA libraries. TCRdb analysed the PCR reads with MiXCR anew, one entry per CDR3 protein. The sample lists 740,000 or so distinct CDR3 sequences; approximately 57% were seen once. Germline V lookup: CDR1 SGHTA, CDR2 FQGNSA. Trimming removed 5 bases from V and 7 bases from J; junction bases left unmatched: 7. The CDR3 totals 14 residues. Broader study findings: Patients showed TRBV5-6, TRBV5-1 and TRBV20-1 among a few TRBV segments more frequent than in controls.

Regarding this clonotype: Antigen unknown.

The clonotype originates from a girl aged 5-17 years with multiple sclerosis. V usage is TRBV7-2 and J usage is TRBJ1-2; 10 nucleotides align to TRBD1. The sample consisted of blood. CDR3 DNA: TGTGCCAGCAGCGCTGGACAGGGGGAGGGTGGCTACACCTTC. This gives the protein CASSAGQGEGGYTF.